Detailed here is one T cell receptor (beta chain). This sample was included in a study of T cell responses to AZD1222 COVID-19 vaccine. The CDR3 sequence is 15 residues long. From germline, CDR1 is SNHLY and CDR2 FYNNEI. The trim removed 2 bases at V and 3 bases at J, leaving 5 bases unmatched. TCRdb's copy holds only in-frame clones and misses some; the assay was immunoSEQ multiplex PCR. Here the sample spans 140,000 to 150,000 clones, 91% being singletons. The origin of this receptor is an adult in good health. V gene TRBV2 combines with J gene TRBJ2-7, with 9 positions matching TRBD2. The specimen was peripheral blood, collected on day 0 of AZD1222 vaccination. The CDR3 loop reads CASSELRGGFYEQYF. As DNA, the CDR3 is TGTGCCAGCAGTGAACTGCGGGGGGGGTTCTACGAGCAGTACTTC.